This T cell receptor beta chain was sequenced in a study of blood T cells in healthy people across ages. The CDR3 has 15 residues. Germline V lookup: CDR1 SGHAT, CDR2 FQNNGV. V was trimmed by 8 bases and J by 4 bases, leaving 20 bases between them. A remark on this clonotype: Its antigen is undetermined.

Study-level findings and limits: Roughly linear declines in TCR beta diversity per million T cells occurred with age. Unsorted PBMC input precluded a conclusive naive versus antigen-experienced comparison.

A second PCR of 7 to 11 cycles used a sample-barcoded 5' primer and a J-beta primer mix. TCRdb reanalysed the 5' RACE reads using MiXCR and keeps one entry per CDR3 protein. The sample shows over 1,200,000 distinct CDR3 sequences, 59% of them seen only once. The chain joins TRBV11-2 to TRBJ1-2; D might be TRBD1 (5 bases). The receptor was isolated from a man younger than 30 in good health. The sequencing sample was made of blood. CDR3 residues: CASQPIGAGAYGYTF. CDR3 DNA sequence: TGTGCCAGCCAACCTATTGGGGCAGGAGCCTATGGCTACACCTTC.